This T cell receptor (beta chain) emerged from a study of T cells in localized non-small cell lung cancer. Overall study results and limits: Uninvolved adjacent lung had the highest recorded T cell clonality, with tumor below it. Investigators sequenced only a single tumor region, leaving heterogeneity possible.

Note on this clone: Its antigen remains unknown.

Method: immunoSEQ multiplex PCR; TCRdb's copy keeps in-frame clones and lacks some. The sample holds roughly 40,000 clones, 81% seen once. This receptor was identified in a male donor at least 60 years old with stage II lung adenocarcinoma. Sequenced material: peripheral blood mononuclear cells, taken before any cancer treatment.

The CDR3 loop is CASSQVAQGGTEAFF. DNA for the CDR3: TGTGCCAGCAGCCAAGTTGCGCAGGGCGGCACTGAAGCTTTCTTT. The chain combines TRBV14 with TRBJ1-1; weak D call: TRBD1 (5 bases). The germline V gene encodes CDR1 SGHDN and CDR2 FVKESK. The CDR3 has 15 amino acids. The ends were cut back, 1 base at V and 4 bases at J, with 13 bases in the middle.